Listed here is a single T cell receptor (beta chain). The antigen is not known. This record belongs to a study of shared clonotypes between healthy human individuals. Points from the study as a whole: Enrolling few donors narrowed the genetic and exposure-history diversity that was represented.

All participating donors were Caucasian adults from Nashville, Tennessee. Per sorted-subset replicate PCR, input was approximately 0.2 ug DNA, representing tens of thousands of T cell genomes. Measured with immunoSEQ multiplex PCR; TCRdb has only the in-frame clones, and not every one. The sample holds a few million clones, about 90% seen once. Trimming took off 4 bases at V and 1 base at J, with 14 bases between the two ends. Germline V gives CDR1 MDHEN, CDR2 SYDVKM. The CDR3 is made up of 16 amino acids. This rearrangement joins TRBV28 to TRBJ1-3; D is perhaps TRBD1 (5 bases). The sample consisted of naive CD4+ T cells from PBMCs. Subset in this sample: CD45RA+ positively selected. The TCR was taken from a man aged 18 to 35 in good health. Some clones in this sample may be carry-over from other donors' samples. The CDR3 protein is CASSSGGVGSGNTIYF. The CDR3 region has the DNA TGTGCCAGCAGTTCAGGAGGGGTCGGTTCTGGAAACACCATATATTTT. Full variable domain (rest looked up from reference TRBV28 and TRBJ1-3): DVKVTQSSRYLVKRTGEKVFLECVQDMDHENMFWYRQDPGLGLRLIYFSYDVKMKEKGDIPEGYSVSREKKERFSLILESASTNQTSMYLCASSSGGVGSGNTIYFGEGSWLTVV.